This TCR beta chain was recovered during a study of Ad26.COV2.S vaccination and SARS-CoV-2 variants. Findings of the study overall: Vaccinees showed greater spike-specific TCR breadth than placebo recipients.

This clone is a singleton in its sample. The antigen remains undetermined. Here immunoSEQ multiplex PCR was the method, and the copy in TCRdb shows in-frame clones only, minus some. The sample includes about 400,000 clones, 80% to 95% of them seen just once. The length of the CDR3 is 14 residues. V was pared by 4 bases and J by 2 bases, with 11 bases between. The germline V gene has CDR1 SGHTA and CDR2 FQGNSA. Sample treatment: some 19 received Ad26.COV2.S at low or high dose, single or two shots; five or six received placebo; per-sample allocation not given. Following the first vaccine or placebo injection, samples were taken on day 63. Expression of Wuhan-strain SARS-CoV-2 spike came from the Ad26 vector that formed the vaccine.

This clonotype was obtained from a person between 18 and 60 years old who received the Ad26.COV2.S COVID-19 vaccine or a placebo. The sequencing used peripheral blood, collected in a trial of Ad26.COV2.S vaccine versus placebo. The chain combines TRBV7-2 with TRBJ1-1, with D possibly matching TRBD1 (5 bases). CDR3 in amino acids: CASSSDSINTEAFF. The CDR3 region has the DNA TGTGCCAGCAGCTCAGACAGTATAAACACTGAAGCTTTCTTT.